The entry below describes one T cell receptor beta chain. Its cognate antigen is unknown. The sample comes from a study of CD8+ T cells in alopecia areata. Treatment in this sample: oral pan-JAK inhibitor, 5-10 mg twice daily. General study points: Higher clonality than in normal scalp was seen in lesional scalp, especially alopecia totalis/universalis.

Reverse transcribed after extraction, RNA yielded cDNA as the sequencing template. TCRdb keeps only in-frame clones here, not all; method: immunoSEQ multiplex PCR. The repertoire holds around 270,000 clones, with over 45% as singletons. V lost 1 base, J lost 6 bases, and 20 bases lay in between. The CDR3 consists of 17 residues. CDR1 and CDR2 from the germline V gene are LGHNA and YNFKEQ. The TCR comes from a human donor with alopecia areata. The chain is built from TRBV4-2 and TRBJ2-3; D is undetermined. This material consisted of CD4+ T cells sorted from blood, taken at week 24, from a patient treated with tofacitinib. CDR3 DNA sequence: TGTGCCAGCAGCCAAGGGGCAGTAGGGCCTTCAACTGATACGCAGTATTTT. This sequence encodes CASSQGAVGPSTDTQYF.